This entry describes one T cell receptor (beta chain). Its target is unknown. This entry comes from a study of T cell responses to AZD1222 COVID-19 vaccine. Study results and caveats: Of the AZD1222 recipients, only 5 or 6 were seropositive at baseline. Elevations in Spike-specific TCR breadth and depth followed administration of two AZD1222 doses. The donors showed a predominance of white British ancestry and of females, with possible underestimation of clonal diversity.

Assay used: immunoSEQ multiplex PCR; TCRdb lists only in-frame clones, some missing. The table records about 150,000 clones, around 90% of them present only once. Germline V gives CDR1 SNHLY, CDR2 FYNNEI. The CDR3 covers 19 residues. Trimming stripped 4 bases from V and 0 bases from J, with 21 bases between. The chain recombines TRBV2 with TRBJ1-4; D possibly corresponds to TRBD1 (5 bases). The sequence derives from an adult in good health. The sequencing used peripheral blood, collected on day 0 of AZD1222 vaccination. For the CDR3, the DNA is TGTGCCAGCAGTGTAGGGCCAATCTCAGGGATTGCAACTAATGAAAAACTGTTTTTT. Residues: CASSVGPISGIATNEKLFF.